The TCR beta chain described here comes from a study of blood T cell repertoires in COVID-19. Study summary: Some COVID-19 samples were acute and others convalescent; all came from the United States, Italy and Spain.

Per the germline V gene, CDR1 is SEHNR and CDR2 is FQNEAQ (reference sequence). With V trimmed by 5 bases and J by 3 bases, 4 bases remained unmatched. The CDR3 has 13 residues. Clones were read by immunoSEQ multiplex PCR, and TCRdb kept only the in-frame ones, dropping some. The sample yields about 120,000 clones, over 85% seen once. This clone was recorded once. The sequence derives from a man aged 55 to 70 with COVID-19, enrolled during active disease. The material sequenced was peripheral blood. This chain joins TRBV7-9 and TRBJ2-7; 7 bases fit TRBD2. The CDR3 DNA sequence: TGTGCCAGCAGCCCCCGGGACTACTACGAGCAGTACTTC. It is translated as CASSPRDYYEQYF.